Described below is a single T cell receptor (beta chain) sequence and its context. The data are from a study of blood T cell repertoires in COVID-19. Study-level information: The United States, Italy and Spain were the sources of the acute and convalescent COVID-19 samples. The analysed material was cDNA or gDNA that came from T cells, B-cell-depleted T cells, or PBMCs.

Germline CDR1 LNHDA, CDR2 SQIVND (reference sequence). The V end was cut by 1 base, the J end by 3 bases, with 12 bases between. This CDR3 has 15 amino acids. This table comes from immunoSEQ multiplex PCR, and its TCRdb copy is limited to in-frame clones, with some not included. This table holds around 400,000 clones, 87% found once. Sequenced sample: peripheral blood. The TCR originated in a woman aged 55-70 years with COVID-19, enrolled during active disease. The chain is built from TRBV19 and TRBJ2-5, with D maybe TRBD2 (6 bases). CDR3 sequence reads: CASSIGGTHKETQYF. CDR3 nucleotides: TGTGCCAGTAGTATAGGAGGGACTCACAAAGAGACCCAGTACTTC.